In this sample, the clone carrying this T cell receptor (beta chain) turned up a few times. Its cognate antigen is unknown. In TCRdb, the RT-PCR reads were re-called with MiXCR into one record per CDR3 protein. This sample carries about 610,000 distinct CDR3 sequences, 12% to 15% of them seen once, and the ten largest clones take approximately 10%. The trim removed 6 bases at V and 0 bases at J, leaving 6 bases unmatched. Germline V gives CDR1 LNHDA, CDR2 SQIVND (reference sequence). This CDR3 has 16 amino acids. These data are taken from a study of response to subunit inactivated influenza vaccine. General observations from the study: That few new T cells are recruited by each seasonal influenza vaccination was the authors' suggestion.

Material: PBMCs from blood, obtained 12 days after vaccination. V usage is TRBV19 and J usage is TRBJ2-1, with 9 nucleotides matching TRBD1. The receptor was isolated from a man aged 45-65 years who received an inactivated influenza vaccine. As DNA, the CDR3 is TGTGCCAGTAGCGCGACACAGGGGGCCTCCTACAATGAGCAGTTCTTC. It codes for CASSATQGASYNEQFF.